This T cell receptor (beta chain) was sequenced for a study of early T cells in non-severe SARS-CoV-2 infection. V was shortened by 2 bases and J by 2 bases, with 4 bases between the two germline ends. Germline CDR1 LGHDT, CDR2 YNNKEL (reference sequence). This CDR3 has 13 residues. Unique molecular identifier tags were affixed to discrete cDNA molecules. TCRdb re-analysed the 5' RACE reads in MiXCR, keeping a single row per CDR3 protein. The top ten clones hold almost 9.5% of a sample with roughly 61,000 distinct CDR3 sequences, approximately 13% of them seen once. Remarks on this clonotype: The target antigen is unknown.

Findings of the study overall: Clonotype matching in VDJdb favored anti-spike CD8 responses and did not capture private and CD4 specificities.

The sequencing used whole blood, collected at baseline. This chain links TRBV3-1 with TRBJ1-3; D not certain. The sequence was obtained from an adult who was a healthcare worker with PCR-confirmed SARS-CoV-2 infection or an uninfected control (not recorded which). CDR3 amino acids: CASSQSAGNTIYF. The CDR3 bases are TGTGCCAGCAGCCAATCCGCTGGAAACACCATATATTTT.